This entry lists 9 T cell receptor beta chains sequenced from one sample in a study of shared clonotypes between healthy human individuals. The assay was immunoSEQ multiplex PCR, and TCRdb's table has in-frame clones only and misses some. The sample includes under 350,000 clones, about nine tenths of them seen just once. Sequenced: memory CD8+ T cells sorted from blood. Noted subset: CD45RO+ cells pooled with CCR7-negative TemRA cells. The receptors were sampled from a man aged 18 to 29 in good health.

The chain joins TRBV27 to TRBJ1-2; 8 bases agree with TRBD1. From germline, CDR1 is MNHEY and CDR2 SMNVEV (reference sequence). This CDR3 region has 13 residues. Trimming took 6 bases from V and 6 from J; bases not matched to a gene: 6. Here the CDR3 reads CASSGQGMNGYTF. The CDR3 nucleotides are TGTGCCAGCAGCGGACAGGGTATGAATGGCTACACCTTC.

V is TRBV6-1 and J is TRBJ2-5; unclear D gene. V was shortened by 8 bases and J by 5 bases, with 6 bases between the two germline ends. The CDR3 sequence is 10 residues long. Germline V gene sequence: CDR1 MNHNS, CDR2 SASEGT. CDR3 sequence (DNA): TGTGCCAGCCAACGGGAGACCCAGTACTTC. Amino acid sequence: CASQRETQYF.

This chain uses TRBV6-5 with TRBJ2-1; D possibly matches TRBD1 or TRBD2 (5 bases each). CDR3 length: 16 amino acids. Germline assignment: CDR1 MNHEY and CDR2 SVGAGI. The V end was cut by 3 bases, the J end by 0 bases, with 12 bases between. The DNA of the CDR3 is TGTGCCAGCAGTTATAATCGGGGCCTCTCCTACAATGAGCAGTTCTTC. Amino acid sequence: CASSYNRGLSYNEQFF.

As concerns this clone: Other DNA variants within this sample encode the same CDR3. DNA for the CDR3: TGTGCCATCAGTGAGGGGGGAGGTTACGAGCAGTACTTC. Its translation is CAISEGGGYEQYF. This sequence joins TRBV10-3 and TRBJ2-7; D is possibly TRBD2 (6 bases). V dropped 2 bases and J dropped 4 bases, with 9 bases sitting between them. The V gene's germline CDR1 is ENHRY and CDR2 SYGVKD. The CDR3 length is 13 residues.

J is TRBJ2-7 and V is TRBV6-5; D uncertain. The CDR3 is 13 residues long. Germline V gives CDR1 MNHEY, CDR2 SVGAGI. Trimming shortened V by 0 bases and J by 3 bases, and 6 bases separated the two germline ends. As DNA, the CDR3 is TGTGCCAGCAGTTACTCCCCCGTCTACGAGCAGTACTTC. This gives the protein CASSYSPVYEQYF.

The gene calls are TRBV30 and TRBJ1-4; D is ambiguous. This CDR3 region has 15 residues. Germline loops: CDR1 GTSNPN, CDR2 SVGIG (reference sequence). Trimming took off 0 bases at V and 0 bases at J, with 8 bases between the two ends. The CDR3 region has the DNA TGTGCCTGGAGTGTAATCCAAGCAACTAATGAAAAACTGTTTTTT. It specifies CAWSVIQATNEKLFF.

The chain links TRBV9 to TRBJ2-1, with TRBD2 as a possible D gene (7 bases). Trimming removed 4 bases at V and 15 bases at J, with 20 bases between. The length of the CDR3 is 13 residues. Looked up from germline, CDR1 is SGDLS and CDR2 is YYNGEE. Here the CDR3 reads CASSSGPTGGGFF. CDR3 coding DNA: TGTGCCAGCAGCTCGGGACCCACGGGGGGCGGGTTCTTC.

V and J are TRBV4-1 and TRBJ2-7, with unresolved D. The CDR3 contains 16 residues. With 0 bases removed from V and 0 bases from J, the gap between germline ends came to 12 bases. Germline CDR1 and CDR2: MGHRA and YSYEKL. CDR3 protein: CASSQEYRWVSYEQYF. Here the CDR3 DNA reads TGCGCCAGCAGCCAAGAGTATAGATGGGTCTCCTACGAGCAGTACTTC.

This clone was detected only once. The CDR3 loop is CASSLWERREAFF. CDR3 coding DNA: TGTGCCAGCAGCTTGTGGGAGCGAAGGGAAGCTTTCTTT. The V gene is TRBV5-4, the J gene TRBJ1-1; D uncertain. V was trimmed by 1 base and J by 8 bases, leaving 12 bases between them. The CDR3 runs to 13 residues. Germline lookup yields CDR1 SGHNT and CDR2 YYREEE (reference sequence).